A single sample is the source of the 12 T cell receptor beta chains below, sequenced in a study of blood T cell repertoires in COVID-19. Some clones are missing from TCRdb's copy, which holds only in-frame ones; the method was immunoSEQ multiplex PCR. Of about 120,000 clones in the sample, about 89% are singletons; the top ten hold about a fifth. The specimen sequenced was peripheral blood. Receptors originate from a human donor with acute or convalescent COVID-19. The donor label of this sample is uncertain.

The V and J genes are TRBV10-2 and TRBJ2-5; 8 bases map to TRBD2. The length of the CDR3 is 16 residues. V shed 5 bases, J shed 5 bases, and the junction held 13 bases outside the gene matches. Germline V CDR1 and CDR2: WSHSY, SAAADI. The CDR3 sequence is CASSSPGGASGETQYF. CDR3 sequence (DNA): TGCGCCAGCAGTTCTCCGGGAGGGGCTTCAGGGGAGACCCAGTACTTC.

The chain links TRBV28 to TRBJ1-3, with D tentatively TRBD1 (6 bases). The CDR3 has 15 residues. CDR1 is MDHEN and CDR2 is SYDVKM in the germline V gene. Trimming pared 7 bases from V and 3 bases from J, leaving 16 bases between. The CDR3 region is CASNEGQGRGNTIYF. The CDR3, as DNA: TGTGCCAGCAACGAGGGACAAGGGCGTGGAAACACCATATATTTT.

A few counts support this clone. The chain recombines TRBV9 with TRBJ2-7; 9 bases map to TRBD1. Germline V gene data show CDR1 as SGDLS and CDR2 as YYNGEE. The CDR3 spans 16 residues. V gave up 3 bases and J gave up 1 base; unmatched junction bases: 8. The CDR3 reads CASSAGQGQGSYEQYF. CDR3 nucleotide sequence: TGTGCCAGCAGCGCAGGGCAGGGACAGGGTTCCTACGAGCAGTACTTC. The variable domain in full, with the rest retrieved from reference TRBV9 and TRBJ2-7, is DSGVTQTPKHLITATGQRVTLRCSPRSGDLSVYWYQQSLDQGLQFLIQYYNGEERAKGNILERFSAQQFPDLHSELNLSSLELGDSALYFCASSAGQGQGSYEQYFGPGTRLTVT.

The chain joins TRBV27 to TRBJ2-2; 9 bases align to TRBD2. V trimming: 4 bases; J trimming: 6 bases; junction bases outside the gene matches: 9. Germline V gene sequence: CDR1 MNHEY, CDR2 SMNVEV (reference sequence). The CDR3 sequence is 16 residues long. The CDR3 DNA sequence: TGTGCCAGCAGTTCCCTAGGACTAGCGTTGGCCGGGGAGCTGTTTTTT. This gives the protein CASSSLGLALAGELFF.

This chain joins TRBV18 and TRBJ2-5; 9 nucleotides line up with TRBD1. V dropped 6 bases and J dropped 2; count of bases not matched to a gene: 4. Germline V lookup: CDR1 KGHSH, CDR2 LQKENI. The CDR3 totals 14 residues. The chain's CDR3 is CASSSTGGQETQYF. The CDR3 DNA is TGTGCCAGCTCCTCGACAGGGGGGCAAGAGACCCAGTACTTC.

The V and J genes are TRBV28 and TRBJ2-7; D may be TRBD2 (5 bases). This CDR3 has 14 residues. With 8 bases removed from V and 1 base from J, the gap between germline ends came to 15 bases. CDR1 MDHEN and CDR2 SYDVKM come from the germline V gene. For the CDR3, the DNA is TGTGCCAGCGAAGCTCCCGGGGTATCCTACGAGCAGTACTTC. This sequence encodes CASEAPGVSYEQYF.

The V and J genes are TRBV5-1 and TRBJ1-2, with TRBD1 matching 11 bases. The CDR3 contains 15 residues. Germline CDR1 is SGHRS and CDR2 is YFSETQ. The junction had 5 bases not matched to a gene; V was cut back by 1 base and J by 6 bases. CDR3 in amino acids: CASSLRTGGADGYTF. In DNA form, the CDR3 reads TGCGCCAGCAGCTTGAGGACAGGGGGCGCGGATGGCTACACCTTC.

The gene calls are TRBV7-9 and TRBJ1-2; TRBD1 is a possible D gene (6 bases). V dropped 7 bases and J dropped 4 bases, with 10 bases sitting between them. The CDR3 length is 12 residues. Germline-derived CDR1 and CDR2 are SEHNR and FQNEAQ (reference sequence). CDR3 sequence reads: CASNQGTYGYTF. The CDR3 DNA reads TGTGCCAGCAATCAGGGGACCTATGGCTACACCTTC.

The chain employs TRBV9 and TRBJ2-3, with D perhaps TRBD2 (6 bases). The CDR3 has 15 residues. V was trimmed by 4 bases and J by 0 bases, leaving 12 bases between them. Germline loops: CDR1 SGDLS, CDR2 YYNGEE. Here the CDR3 reads CASSPDYSSTDTQYF. In DNA, the CDR3 is TGTGCCAGCAGCCCGGACTACTCGAGCACAGATACGCAGTATTTT.

The chain couples TRBV6-1 to TRBJ1-1, with 8 bases lining up with TRBD1. CDR3 length: 12 amino acids. Per germline, CDR1 MNHNS and CDR2 SASEGT. Trimming removed 2 bases from V and 10 bases from J; junction bases left unmatched: 3. CDR3 protein: CASSERGQGAFF. The CDR3 coding sequence is TGTGCCAGCAGTGAAAGAGGACAGGGAGCTTTCTTT.

This clone was observed a single time. The DNA for the CDR3 is TGTGCCAGCAGCTTAAAACTAGCGAACACCGGGGAGCTGTTTTTT. Translation: CASSLKLANTGELFF. The V call is TRBV7-2, the J call TRBJ2-2; maybe TRBD2 (5 bases). The CDR3 runs 15 residues. In germline, CDR1 is SGHTA, CDR2 FQGNSA. Trimming removed 2 bases from V and 0 bases from J, with 7 bases in between.

J is TRBJ1-4 and V is TRBV19; D may be TRBD1 (5 bases). The CDR3 has 14 residues. With 7 bases removed from V and 0 bases from J, the gap between germline ends came to 9 bases. Germline V gene data show CDR1 as LNHDA and CDR2 as SQIVND (reference sequence). CDR3 sequence (DNA): TGTGCCAGTAAAGGACACACAACTAATGAAAAACTGTTTTTT. Translating gives CASKGHTTNEKLFF. The full variable domain, its missing parts supplied by reference TRBV19 and TRBJ1-4, is DGGITQSPKYLFRKEGQNVTLSCEQNLNHDAMYWYRQDPGQGLRLIYYSQIVNDFQKGDIAEGYSVSREKKESFPLTVTSAQKNPTAFYLCASKGHTTNEKLFFGSGTQLSVL.